A single sample is the source of the 26 T cell receptor beta chains below, sequenced in a study of PD-1 blockade in classical Hodgkin lymphoma. Every patient had relapsed following autologous stem cell transplantation, and cohorts differed in brentuximab vedotin exposure. TCRdb keeps only in-frame clones here, not all; method: immunoSEQ multiplex PCR. The repertoire consists of 35,000 to 50,000 clones, with 75% to 85% occurring once and the leading ten covering roughly 11%. Sequencing was performed on peripheral blood mononuclear cells (PBMCs), taken at baseline. The receptors originated from a human donor with classical Hodgkin lymphoma.

The chain couples TRBV9 to TRBJ2-5; 7 positions agree with TRBD1. The last part of the DNA fits TRBJ2-7 better; the J call may be wrong. Germline loops: CDR1 SGDLS, CDR2 YYNGEE. This CDR3 region has 15 residues. The CDR3 DNA sequence: TGTGCCAGCAGTAAAGAGGGGCAGGGGGTTAACGAGCAGTACTTC. This translates into CASSKEGQGVNEQYF.

The rearrangement uses TRBV5-4 and TRBJ2-5; tentative D call: TRBD1 (6 bases). Trimming took 4 bases from V and 2 from J, leaving 15 bases between them. Per the germline V gene, CDR1 is SGHNT and CDR2 is YYREEE (reference sequence). This CDR3 region has 15 residues. The CDR3 reads CASSGGQGRQETQYF. For the CDR3, the DNA is TGTGCCAGCAGCGGGGGCCAGGGTAGGCAAGAGACCCAGTACTTC.

There are a few counts of this clone. The chain recombines TRBV19 with TRBJ2-7; D unclear. The CDR3 consists of 15 residues. V lost 6 bases and J lost 0, with 15 bases in between. CDR1 is LNHDA, CDR2 SQIVND, per germline (reference sequence). CDR3 in DNA: TGTGCCAGTAGCCCCACCCCATCGCCCTCCTACGAGCAGTACTTC. Translated, it gives CASSPTPSPSYEQYF.

This chain uses TRBV5-1 with TRBJ1-5; weak D call: TRBD1 (5 bases). Germline V CDR1 and CDR2: SGHRS, YFSETQ. The CDR3 runs to 15 residues. V was clipped by 4 bases and J by 0 bases, with 11 bases between them. CDR3 amino acids: CASSPGTGSNQPQHF. DNA of the CDR3: TGCGCCAGCAGCCCTGGCACAGGTAGCAATCAGCCCCAGCATTTT.

For this clone: This CDR3 is also generated by other DNA sequences in the sample. J is TRBJ1-1 and V is TRBV5-1, with 7 bases matching TRBD1. The V and J ends lost 4 bases and 2 bases, in that order; junction bases with no gene match: 17. Germline values: CDR1 SGHRS, CDR2 YFSETQ. This CDR3 has 18 amino acids. CDR3 sequence reads: CASSRPRRTGKENTEAFF. DNA for the CDR3: TGCGCCAGCAGCCGACCCAGAAGGACAGGAAAAGAAAACACTGAAGCTTTCTTT.

This clone was seen only once. The J gene is TRBJ2-1, the V gene TRBV4-3; D possibly corresponds to TRBD2 (6 bases). Germline CDR1 reads LGHNA; CDR2 reads YSLEER. The CDR3 covers 13 residues. The germline V and J ends were trimmed by 4 bases and 5 bases, with 9 bases remaining between them. CDR3 nucleotides: TGCGCCAGCAGCCCCCCGGGGGACAATGAGCAGTTCTTC. Its translation is CASSPPGDNEQFF.

V usage is TRBV2 and J usage is TRBJ2-3; TRBD2 might be the D (5 bases). This CDR3 is 15 amino acids long. CDR1 is SNHLY and CDR2 is FYNNEI in the germline V gene. Deletions cut 4 bases from V and 4 bases from J, with 15 bases between. CDR3 in DNA: TGTGCCAGCAGTGGGCGGATGGAGGTGCCAGATACGCAGTATTTT. This sequence encodes CASSGRMEVPDTQYF.

V is TRBV10-3 and J is TRBJ2-3, with 15 nucleotides matching TRBD2. This CDR3 is built from 16 residues. The germline CDR1 and CDR2 sequences are ENHRY and SYGVKD. The ends lost 6 bases at V and 5 bases at J; junction bases unmatched: 6. CDR3 nucleotide sequence: TGTGCCATCAGAACTGGACTAGCGGGAGGGGAAGATACGCAGTATTTT. It is translated as CAIRTGLAGGEDTQYF.

Details on this clone: The junction differs from germline at one of its ends, possibly a read error. The chain joins TRBV7-7 to TRBJ2-1; 7 bases fit TRBD1. Germline assignment: CDR1 SSHAT and CDR2 FNYEAQ (reference sequence). This CDR3 has 14 amino acids. DNA of the CDR3: TGTGCTAGCAGCAACCTACAGGGGAGCGATGAGCAGTTCTTC. Protein sequence: CASSNLQGSDEQFF.

This chain connects TRBV4-2 to TRBJ2-3; 7 nucleotides line up with TRBD2. J lost 14 bases, V lost 0 bases, and 8 bases had no gene match. This CDR3 has 13 amino acids. Germline CDR1 LGHNA, CDR2 YNFKEQ. CDR3 nucleotides: TGTGCCAGCAGCCAAGATGCATCGGGAGGCGGGTATTTT. Residues: CASSQDASGGGYF.

This sequence joins TRBV6-1 and TRBJ1-5; the D gene is possibly TRBD1 (5 bases). The CDR3 is 13 amino acids. Germline values: CDR1 MNHNS, CDR2 SASEGT. Trimming removed 11 bases at V and 3 bases at J, with 14 bases between. The CDR3, as DNA: TGTGCCGGGTCTGTAGGGGTCAATCAGCCCCAGCATTTT. As protein: CAGSVGVNQPQHF.

The CDR3 DNA reads as TGTGCCAGCAGAGGGACACGAGGAGGTTACAATGAGCAGTTCTTC. It yields the protein CASRGTRGGYNEQFF. This chain links TRBV28 with TRBJ2-1, with TRBD1 as a possible D gene (6 bases). Germline loops: CDR1 MDHEN, CDR2 SYDVKM. This CDR3 has 15 amino acids. V lost 6 bases and J lost 4, with 16 bases in between.

The J gene is TRBJ2-3, the V gene TRBV6-5, with D maybe TRBD2 (6 bases). The CDR3 loop spans 16 amino acids. CDR1 and CDR2 from the germline V gene are MNHEY and SVGAGI. Trimming removed 2 bases from V and 2 bases from J, with 14 bases in between. The CDR3 sequence is CASSYGPGDNTDTQYF. The CDR3 DNA reads TGTGCCAGCAGTTACGGTCCGGGAGACAACACAGATACGCAGTATTTT.

V is TRBV28 and J is TRBJ1-2; D gene uncertain. CDR3 length equals 14 residues. Germline CDR1 is MDHEN and CDR2 is SYDVKM. V lost 8 bases to trimming and J lost 5 bases, with 18 bases between them. CDR3 region: CASYDDSEAYGYTF. CDR3 nucleotides: TGTGCCAGCTATGATGACTCAGAAGCTTATGGCTACACCTTC.

This clone was counted a few times. The rearrangement joins TRBV14 to TRBJ2-1, with D tentatively TRBD2 (6 bases). V dropped 4 bases and J dropped 3 bases, with 10 bases sitting between them. The CDR3 totals 14 residues. The germline V gene has CDR1 SGHDN and CDR2 FVKESK. In DNA, the CDR3 is TGTGCCAGCAGCCCGGGACTGGGCTACAATGAGCAGTTCTTC. Amino acid sequence: CASSPGLGYNEQFF.

V gene TRBV30 combines with J gene TRBJ1-1; 7 nucleotides align to TRBD1. Looked up from germline, CDR1 is GTSNPN and CDR2 is SVGIG (reference sequence). The CDR3 has 13 residues. V dropped 3 bases and J dropped 4; count of bases not matched to a gene: 5. The CDR3 sequence: CAWRVGTATEAFF. The CDR3 DNA sequence: TGTGCCTGGAGAGTCGGGACAGCCACTGAAGCTTTCTTT. Based on the CDR3 plus reference TRBV30 and TRBJ1-1, the full variable domain is SQTIHQWPATLVQPVGSPLSLECTVEGTSNPNLYWYRQAAGRGLQLLFYSVGIGQISSEVPQNLSASRPQDRQFILSSKKLLLSDSGFYLCAWRVGTATEAFFGQGTRLTVV.

CDR3 region: CASNSDRFDEQYF. The CDR3 region has the DNA TGTGCCAGCAACTCGGACCGGTTCGACGAGCAGTACTTC. The chain joins TRBV2 to TRBJ2-7; no clear D. V dropped 7 bases and J dropped 5 bases, with 15 bases sitting between them. There are 13 residues in the CDR3. Germline V gene data show CDR1 as SNHLY and CDR2 as FYNNEI.

CDR3 in DNA: TGTGCCAGCAGTTACTCGGCGTTCTCCGGGGAGCTGTTTTTT. Protein: CASSYSAFSGELFF. J is TRBJ2-2 and V is TRBV6-6; D gene unclear. CDR1 is MNHNY, CDR2 SVGAGI, per germline (reference sequence). The germline V and J ends were trimmed by 0 bases and 6 bases, with 8 bases remaining between them. The CDR3 contains 14 residues.

The chain carries TRBV23-1 and TRBJ1-5; no clear D. TRBV23-1 is an ORF for which the function is uncertain. Trimming pared 2 bases from V and 0 bases from J, leaving 8 bases between. The CDR3 loop spans 15 amino acids. The CDR3 sequence is CASSQKPYSNQPQHF. CDR3 coding DNA: TGCGCCAGCAGTCAAAAGCCATATAGCAATCAGCCCCAGCATTTT.

This clone has just a few counts. V usage is TRBV18 and J usage is TRBJ1-2; D call uncertain. The ends were cut back, 3 bases at V and 4 bases at J, with 12 bases in the middle. The V gene's germline CDR1 is KGHSH and CDR2 LQKENI. The CDR3 is 14 amino acids. CDR3 sequence (DNA): TGTGCCAGCTCACCGGAGGGCGGACGCTATGGCTACACCTTC. This translates into CASSPEGGRYGYTF.

The chain is built from TRBV5-1 and TRBJ2-1; possible D gene TRBD1, 6 bases. V was clipped by 0 bases and J by 6 bases, with 13 bases between them. The germline CDR1 and CDR2 sequences are SGHRS and YFSETQ. The length of the CDR3 is 15 residues. CDR3 nucleotides: TGCGCCAGCAGCTTGGACAGGGTTTTTATCAATGAGCAGTTCTTC. Amino acid sequence: CASSLDRVFINEQFF.

This sequence joins TRBV4-2 and TRBJ2-1, with 14 bases fitting TRBD2. V lost 1 base and J lost 8; bases outside the gene matches: 1. CDR3 size: 15 residues. CDR1 is LGHNA, CDR2 YNFKEQ, per germline. The CDR3 here is CASSQAGLAGDEQFF. The CDR3 nucleotides are TGTGCCAGCAGCCAAGCGGGACTAGCGGGAGATGAGCAGTTCTTC.

As for this clone: The same CDR3 can be traced to other DNA sequences in this sample. J is TRBJ1-5 and V is TRBV11-2, with 8 bases aligning to TRBD1. The length of the CDR3 is 14 residues. In germline, CDR1 is SGHAT, CDR2 FQNNGV. V lost 5 bases to trimming and J lost 2 bases; unmatched junction nucleotides: 2. CDR3 bases: TGTGCCAGCAGCCTGACAGGGGGCAATCAGCCCCAGCATTTT. Encoded protein: CASSLTGGNQPQHF.

V gene TRBV7-2 combines with J gene TRBJ1-2, with 7 bases lining up with TRBD1. The germline V gene encodes CDR1 SGHTA and CDR2 FQGNSA. Unmatched junction bases numbered 5, after V lost 1 base and J lost 6 bases. This CDR3 has 14 residues. The CDR3 here is CASSLGQGADGYTF. In nucleotides, the CDR3 is TGTGCCAGCAGCTTAGGACAGGGAGCGGATGGCTACACCTTC.

V is TRBV2 and J is TRBJ2-7; D uncertain. The CDR3 runs 14 residues. Germline-derived CDR1 and CDR2 are SNHLY and FYNNEI. Between the trimmed V and J ends, which lost 3 bases and 2 bases, there was a span of 11 bases. The CDR3 region is CASSEGQAPYEQYF. The CDR3 bases are TGTGCCAGCAGTGAGGGCCAAGCGCCCTACGAGCAGTACTTC. Full variable domain (missing parts from reference TRBV2 and TRBJ2-7): EPEVTQTPSHQVTQMGQEVILRCVPISNHLYFYWYRQILGQKVEFLVSFYNNEISEKSEIFDDQFSVERPDGSNFTLKIRSTKLEDSAMYFCASSEGQAPYEQYFGPGTRLTVT.

This rearrangement joins TRBV6-5 to TRBJ2-7; weak D call: TRBD1 (6 bases). Germline values: CDR1 MNHEY, CDR2 SVGAGI. The V gene lost 6 bases and the J gene lost 7 bases, with 22 bases spanning the gap. This CDR3 is built from 15 residues. The CDR3 region is CASSLMGHGIGEQYF. In DNA, the CDR3 is TGTGCCAGCAGCCTAATGGGACATGGGATTGGTGAGCAGTACTTC.